This TCR beta chain was sequenced in a study of CD8+ T cells in alopecia areata. Per the germline V gene, CDR1 is SGHRS and CDR2 is YFSETQ. The CDR3 has 13 amino acids. Trimming removed 0 bases from V and 3 bases from J, with 5 bases in between. cDNA serving as the sequencing template came from extracted, reverse transcribed RNA. Data came from immunoSEQ multiplex PCR; TCRdb stores just in-frame clones and leaves some out. The repertoire holds more than 4,000 clones, around 68% seen once, with around a fifth in the top ten. Sequences were obtained from skin. This TCR came from a human donor in good health. The rearrangement uses TRBV5-1 and TRBJ2-3; a possible D gene is TRBD1 (5 bases). The CDR3 bases are TGCGCCAGCAGCTTGGAGGGGACAGATACGCAGTATTTT. Translation: CASSLEGTDTQYF.